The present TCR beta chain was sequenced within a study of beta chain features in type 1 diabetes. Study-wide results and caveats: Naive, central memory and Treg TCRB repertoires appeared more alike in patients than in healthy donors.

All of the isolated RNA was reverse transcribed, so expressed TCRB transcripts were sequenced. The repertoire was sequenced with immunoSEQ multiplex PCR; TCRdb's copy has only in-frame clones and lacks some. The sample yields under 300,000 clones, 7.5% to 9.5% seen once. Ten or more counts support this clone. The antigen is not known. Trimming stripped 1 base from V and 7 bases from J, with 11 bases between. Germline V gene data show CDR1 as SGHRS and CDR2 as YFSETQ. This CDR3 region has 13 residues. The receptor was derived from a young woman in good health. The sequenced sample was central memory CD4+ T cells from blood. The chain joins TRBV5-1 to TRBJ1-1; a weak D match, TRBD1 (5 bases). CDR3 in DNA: TGCGCCAGCAGCTTGTCGACAGAGGGTGAAGCTTTCTTT. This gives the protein CASSLSTEGEAFF.